What follows is one TCR beta chain and its context. Its antigen is as yet unknown. Other DNA sequences in the sample encode the same CDR3. The entry originates in a study of Ad26.COV2.S vaccination and SARS-CoV-2 variants. Study results and caveats: Spike-specific CD8+ and CD4+ T cell responses reportedly showed substantial breadth after vaccination.

Described treatment: around 19 received Ad26.COV2.S at low or high dose, single or two shots; 5 received placebo; per-sample allocation not given. Material that was analyzed had been drawn on day 63 after the first vaccine or placebo injection. Some clones are missing from TCRdb's copy, which holds only in-frame ones; the method was immunoSEQ multiplex PCR. Among hundreds of thousands of clones listed, 80% to 90% were seen once. The V gene lost 5 bases and the J gene lost 1 base, with 8 bases spanning the gap. Germline V CDR1 and CDR2: SGHTA, FQGTGA. The CDR3 is 13 residues long. This specimen was peripheral blood, taken in a trial of Ad26.COV2.S vaccine versus placebo. This clonotype was sampled from a person aged 18-60 years who received the Ad26.COV2.S COVID-19 vaccine or a placebo. The V gene is TRBV7-3, the J gene TRBJ1-1; a possible D gene is TRBD1 (6 bases). In DNA form, the CDR3 reads TGTGCCAGCAGCCCGACAGGGAACACTGAAGCTTTCTTT. It is translated as CASSPTGNTEAFF.